The 18 T cell receptor beta chains listed next were all sequenced from one sample in a study of cytomegalovirus exposure and HLA in healthy donors. The PCR contained 60 Vbeta and 13 Jbeta primers. The protocol was immunoSEQ multiplex PCR, while the TCRdb copy is restricted to in-frame clones and leaves out a portion. The sample yields 85,000 to 100,000 clones, about nine tenths seen once. Sequenced sample: PBMCs. These TCRs come from a young man in good health and CMV-seropositive.

This chain connects TRBV10-2 to TRBJ2-4; D not resolved. The CDR3 covers 11 residues. Germline V gene data show CDR1 as WSHSY and CDR2 as SAAADI. Trimming took 6 bases from V and 7 from J, leaving 7 bases between them. CDR3 bases: TGCGCCAGCAGCCCGAGCAACATTCAGTACTTC. Translating it yields CASSPSNIQYF.

The chain has TRBV4-1 and TRBJ2-7; 8 bases match TRBD1. Germline lookup yields CDR1 MGHRA and CDR2 YSYEKL. V shed 3 bases and J 7 bases; nucleotides not matched to a gene: 11. This CDR3 spans 15 amino acids. CDR3 DNA: TGCGCCAGCAGCCACCTGACAGGGGACCTAAGGGAGCAGTACTTC. Protein: CASSHLTGDLREQYF.

The sample holds one count of this clone. This chain links TRBV27 with TRBJ1-2, with 7 nucleotides matching TRBD1. Germline V gene lookup returns CDR1 MNHEY and CDR2 SMNVEV (reference sequence). The CDR3 is 14 residues long. J gave up 0 bases and V 5 bases, and 3 bases lay outside the gene matches. DNA of the CDR3: TGTGCCAGCAGTGGACAGGAATCTAACTATGGCTACACCTTC. Amino acids: CASSGQESNYGYTF.

J is TRBJ1-5 and V is TRBV6-5; D unresolved. This CDR3 has 13 residues. Trimming left V 2 bases short and J 5 bases short, with 7 bases between. The germline CDR1 and CDR2 sequences are MNHEY and SVGAGI. The CDR3 bases are TGTGCCAGCAGTTACCGTCCCGATCAGCCCCAGCATTTT. Translated: CASSYRPDQPQHF.

V is TRBV28 and J is TRBJ2-1, with TRBD1 matching 8 bases. V lost 7 bases and J lost 2; bases outside the gene matches: 10. Germline-derived CDR1 and CDR2 are MDHEN and SYDVKM. This CDR3 has 16 amino acids. The CDR3 bases are TGTGCCAGCACCCGAGGGGGACAGGTCGCCTACAATGAGCAGTTCTTC. Protein product: CASTRGGQVAYNEQFF.

The chain employs TRBV5-4 and TRBJ1-2; D may be TRBD1 (5 bases). Germline V CDR1 and CDR2: SGHNT, YYREEE (reference sequence). The CDR3 loop spans 15 amino acids. V lost 1 base to trimming and J lost 2 bases, with 12 bases between them. CDR3 nucleotides: TGTGCCAGCAGCTTGATCGACAGACGAAACTATGGCTACACCTTC. The encoded protein is CASSLIDRRNYGYTF.

This clone was observed a single time. The rearrangement links TRBV7-6 to TRBJ2-3; D perhaps matches TRBD2 (6 bases). The V and J ends lost 5 bases and 3 bases respectively, with 18 bases between them. The length of the CDR3 is 16 residues. Germline CDR1 SGHVS, CDR2 FNYEAQ. The CDR3 here is CASSMPVGGGTDTQYF. CDR3 DNA: TGTGCCAGCAGCATGCCGGTGGGAGGTGGGACAGATACGCAGTATTTT.

The chain recombines TRBV28 with TRBJ2-1, with D possibly being TRBD2 (5 bases). CDR3 length: 16 amino acids. V dropped 6 bases and J dropped 0 bases, with 15 bases sitting between them. Germline lookup yields CDR1 MDHEN and CDR2 SYDVKM. CDR3 residues: CASSVLWAGSYNEQFF. DNA for the CDR3: TGTGCCAGCAGCGTACTTTGGGCGGGCTCCTACAATGAGCAGTTCTTC.

This sequence joins TRBV19 and TRBJ1-1; 9 bases fit TRBD1. Trimming removed 3 bases from V and 6 bases from J; junction bases left unmatched: 8. This CDR3 spans 15 amino acids. Looked up from germline, CDR1 is LNHDA and CDR2 is SQIVND (reference sequence). The CDR3 DNA follows: TGTGCCAGTAGTATGGGGACAGGGAGTATCTCTGAAGCTTTCTTT. It codes for CASSMGTGSISEAFF. Full variable domain (outside the CDR3, taken from reference TRBV19 and TRBJ1-1): DGGITQSPKYLFRKEGQNVTLSCEQNLNHDAMYWYRQDPGQGLRLIYYSQIVNDFQKGDIAEGYSVSREKKESFPLTVTSAQKNPTAFYLCASSMGTGSISEAFFGQGTRLTVV.

The chain recombines TRBV14 with TRBJ2-7, with TRBD1 as a possible D gene (5 bases). Looked up from germline, CDR1 is SGHDN and CDR2 is FVKESK. The CDR3 has 14 amino acids. V lost 3 bases, J lost 3 bases, and 12 bases lay in between. The CDR3 region has the DNA TGTGCCAGCAGCCACAGGGTTAGGGTCTACGAGCAGTACTTC. Translating it yields CASSHRVRVYEQYF.

Here the CDR3 reads CASSITGLAGFTDTQYF. DNA for the CDR3: TGTGCCAGCTCTATCACCGGACTAGCGGGATTCACAGATACGCAGTATTTT. V and J are TRBV9 and TRBJ2-3, with TRBD2 matching 12 bases. After removal of 7 bases from V and 2 bases from J, the junction contained 11 bases not matched to a gene. The CDR3 is 17 amino acids. Germline V gene data show CDR1 as SGDLS and CDR2 as YYNGEE.

The chain combines TRBV28 with TRBJ1-5; a possible D gene is TRBD1 (6 bases). The CDR3 is 18 amino acids. CDR1 and CDR2 (germline): MDHEN, SYDVKM. V shed 3 bases and J shed 1 base, with 19 bases lying between them. The CDR3: CASSFRKWYRASNQPQHF. CDR3 coding DNA: TGTGCCAGCAGTTTCCGCAAGTGGTACAGGGCAAGCAATCAGCCCCAGCATTTT. The full variable domain, completed using reference TRBV28 and TRBJ1-5, is DVKVTQSSRYLVKRTGEKVFLECVQDMDHENMFWYRQDPGLGLRLIYFSYDVKMKEKGDIPEGYSVSREKKERFSLILESASTNQTSMYLCASSFRKWYRASNQPQHFGDGTRLSIL.

The chain carries TRBV11-2 and TRBJ1-1; 8 bases align to TRBD1. The V segment lost 5 bases and the J segment 4 bases; nucleotides outside the gene matches: 3. The CDR3 is made up of 13 amino acids. Germline V lookup: CDR1 SGHAT, CDR2 FQNNGV. The CDR3 nucleotides read TGTGCCAGCAGCCCGGACAGGGTCACTGAAGCTTTCTTT. It is translated as CASSPDRVTEAFF.

The J gene is TRBJ2-2, the V gene TRBV27; TRBD1 matches at 7 bases. This CDR3 region has 15 residues. Germline V gene sequence: CDR1 MNHEY, CDR2 SMNVEV (reference sequence). The trim removed 3 bases at V and 7 bases at J, leaving 8 bases unmatched. This chain's CDR3 is CASSLGDRVSGELFF. The CDR3 region has the DNA TGTGCCAGCAGTTTGGGTGACAGGGTGAGCGGGGAGCTGTTTTTT.

V usage is TRBV27 and J usage is TRBJ2-7; D may be TRBD2 (7 bases). CDR1 and CDR2 (germline): MNHEY, SMNVEV (reference sequence). This CDR3 has 16 amino acids. V was clipped by 3 bases and J by 0 bases, with 15 bases between them. Here the CDR3 DNA reads TGTGCCAGCAGTTTGGGGGGGGGAGGGGGCTCCTACGAGCAGTACTTC. This codes for CASSLGGGGGSYEQYF.

The chain is built from TRBV27 and TRBJ2-5; 8 bases are a match to TRBD2. The germline CDR1 and CDR2 sequences are MNHEY and SMNVEV (reference sequence). This CDR3 contains 17 residues. V lost 7 bases to trimming and J lost 1 base; unmatched junction nucleotides: 14. CDR3: CASKARLSGNVQETQYF. The CDR3 region has the DNA TGTGCCAGCAAAGCCCGACTTAGCGGGAATGTCCAAGAGACCCAGTACTTC.

This chain joins TRBV10-2 and TRBJ2-7; perhaps TRBD1 as D (5 bases). Germline values: CDR1 WSHSY, CDR2 SAAADI. Trimming cost V 5 bases and J 5 bases, with 13 bases left between them. The CDR3 is 13 amino acids. The CDR3 is CASSKTPGNEQYF. The CDR3 coding sequence is TGCGCCAGCAGTAAGACGCCAGGGAACGAGCAGTACTTC.

This clone appeared a few times. CDR3 protein: CASSLISGSTDTQYF. The CDR3 nucleotides read TGTGCCAGCAGCTTAATCTCCGGGAGCACAGATACGCAGTATTTT. The chain combines TRBV7-3 with TRBJ2-3; D is undetermined. CDR1 is SGHTA and CDR2 is FQGTGA in the germline V gene. CDR3 length equals 15 residues. Trimming pared 1 base from V and 0 bases from J, leaving 8 bases between.